The clone carrying this T cell receptor (beta chain) was found a few times. This entry is derived from a study of blood T cell repertoires in COVID-19. For the study at large: Samples came from the United States, Italy and Spain, spanning acute and convalescent COVID-19. T cells, B-cell-depleted T cells, or PBMCs supplied cDNA or gDNA.

Sequencing used immunoSEQ multiplex PCR; TCRdb keeps in-frame clones, though not all of them. The repertoire holds about 210,000 clones, with approximately 75% as singletons. Living in about two dozen US areas, the participants were between 18 and 89 years of age. Assignments of participants to cohorts depended upon their own reported clinical history. The clonotype was recovered from a man aged 40-55 years who had recovered from COVID-19. Source material: PBMCs or T cells enriched from blood (not recorded which).

The CDR3 protein is CSGRFYTEAFF. The CDR3 DNA reads as TGCAGCGGGAGGTTTTACACTGAAGCTTTCTTT. The chain uses TRBV29-1 and TRBJ1-1; D gene unclear. Germline V gives CDR1 SQVTM, CDR2 ANQGSEA. V was pared by 7 bases and J by 3 bases, with 9 bases between. The CDR3 has 11 residues. The full variable domain, its missing parts supplied by reference TRBV29-1 and TRBJ1-1, is SAVISQKPSRDICQRGTSLTIQCQVDSQVTMMFWYRQQPGQSLTLIATANQGSEATYESGFVIDKFPISRPNLTFSTLTVSNMSPEDSSIYLCSGRFYTEAFFGQGTRLTVV.